Listed here are 8 T cell receptor beta chains from one sample, sequenced in a study of vaccination effects on CD4 cells after COVID-19. The antigens of these receptors remain unknown. With more than nine days of culture completed, CD4+ T cells were isolated. This table comes from immunoSEQ multiplex PCR, and its TCRdb copy is limited to in-frame clones, with some not included. The data contain some 30,000 clones, 70% to 80% of them seen just once; the ten biggest clones take up approximately 3.6%. Sequences were derived from CD4+ T cells from PBMCs cultured without peptide, sampled before COVID-19 vaccination. All receptors come from a human donor who received a COVID-19 vaccine.

The chain recombines TRBV6-5 with TRBJ1-6, with 9 bases matching TRBD1. Germline V gene sequence: CDR1 MNHEY, CDR2 SVGAGI. The CDR3 is made up of 15 amino acids. The V segment lost 6 bases and the J segment 8 bases; nucleotides outside the gene matches: 8. CDR3 in DNA: TGTGCCAGCAGACTACAGGGGGCGTCGGATTCACCCCTCCACTTT. Residues: CASRLQGASDSPLHF.

The chain couples TRBV3-1 (or the pseudogene TRBV3-2) to TRBJ2-1, with TRBD2 as a possible D gene (5 bases). Germline CDR1 LGHDT, CDR2 YNNKEL (reference sequence). The length of the CDR3 is 16 residues. Trimming took off 0 bases at V and 9 bases at J, with 18 bases between the two ends. CDR3 amino acids: CASSQESVGVFGEQFF. The CDR3 coding sequence is TGTGCCAGCAGCCAAGAGTCTGTGGGAGTCTTTGGTGAGCAGTTCTTC.

This clone has only a few counts. The rearrangement uses TRBV7-7 and TRBJ2-2; 9 nucleotides align to TRBD1. V gave up 2 bases and J gave up 4 bases; unmatched junction bases: 2. This CDR3 has 15 amino acids. Germline CDR1 and CDR2: SSHAT and FNYEAQ (reference sequence). The CDR3 spells CASSLTGGFTGELFF. The DNA of the CDR3 is TGTGCCAGCAGCTTAACAGGGGGCTTCACCGGGGAGCTGTTTTTT.

The V and J genes are TRBV7-2 and TRBJ1-2; unclear D gene. The CDR3 is made up of 12 amino acids. V lost 5 bases to trimming and J lost 7 bases, with 11 bases between them. Germline CDR1 and CDR2: SGHTA and FQGNSA. The CDR3 DNA sequence: TGTGCCAGCAGCCCCGAGAGGCTTGGCTACACCTTC. This gives the protein CASSPERLGYTF.

CDR3 sequence reads: CASSLAGGNSYEQYF. CDR3 nucleotides: TGTGCCAGTAGTTTAGCGGGAGGCAACTCCTACGAGCAGTACTTC. The V and J genes are TRBV19 and TRBJ2-7; 10 nucleotides agree with TRBD2. V lost 5 bases, J lost 0 bases, and 4 bases stayed unmatched. The germline CDR1 and CDR2 sequences are LNHDA and SQIVND (reference sequence). The CDR3 runs 15 residues.

This clone was seen more than once but under ten times. The gene calls are TRBV5-4 and TRBJ2-2, with 14 positions matching TRBD2. V dropped 0 bases and J dropped 1; count of bases not matched to a gene: 5. The CDR3 is made up of 19 amino acids. Germline V gene lookup returns CDR1 SGHNT and CDR2 YYREEE (reference sequence). In DNA, the CDR3 is TGTGCCAGCAGCTTGGGAGGACTAGCGGGGGGAAGGAACACCGGGGAGCTGTTTTTT. Protein sequence: CASSLGGLAGGRNTGELFF.

CDR3 nucleotide sequence: TGTGCCAGCAGTTACGGCAGGACAGGGGGAAATACCGGGGAGCTGTTTTTT. Protein product: CASSYGRTGGNTGELFF. The chain recombines TRBV6-2 or TRBV6-3 with TRBJ2-2; 10 nucleotides line up with TRBD1. Germline CDR1 MNHEY, CDR2 SVGEGT. The CDR3 covers 17 residues. V gave up 2 bases and J gave up 5 bases; unmatched junction bases: 8.

J is TRBJ2-7 and V is TRBV19; 10 positions agree with TRBD2. The CDR3 length is 15 residues. The germline CDR1 and CDR2 sequences are LNHDA and SQIVND (reference sequence). After removal of 4 bases from V and 4 bases from J, the junction contained 7 bases not matched to a gene. The CDR3 reads CASSSNLAGEYEQYF. CDR3 nucleotides: TGTGCCAGTAGTAGCAACCTAGCGGGAGAGTACGAGCAGTACTTC.